This TCR beta chain was captured in a study of blood T cell repertoires in COVID-19. Study-wide context: Collection of acute and convalescent COVID-19 samples took place in the United States, Italy and Spain. T cells, B-cell-depleted T cells, or PBMCs supplied cDNA or gDNA.

The method was immunoSEQ multiplex PCR; TCRdb's version includes in-frame clones alone and lacks a portion of them. Of about 670,000 clones listed, more than 80% were seen once; the top ten hold approximately 0.25%. This TCR was sampled from a young woman with acute or convalescent COVID-19. The sequenced sample was peripheral blood.

The CDR3 bases are TGTGCCAGCAGCTTAACGTCGCCAGGAGAAGCTTTCTTT. Amino acids: CASSLTSPGEAFF. The chain joins TRBV7-3 to TRBJ1-1, with D unclear. The CDR3 contains 13 residues. Per germline, CDR1 SGHTA and CDR2 FQGTGA. With 0 bases removed from V and 8 bases from J, the gap between germline ends came to 10 bases.